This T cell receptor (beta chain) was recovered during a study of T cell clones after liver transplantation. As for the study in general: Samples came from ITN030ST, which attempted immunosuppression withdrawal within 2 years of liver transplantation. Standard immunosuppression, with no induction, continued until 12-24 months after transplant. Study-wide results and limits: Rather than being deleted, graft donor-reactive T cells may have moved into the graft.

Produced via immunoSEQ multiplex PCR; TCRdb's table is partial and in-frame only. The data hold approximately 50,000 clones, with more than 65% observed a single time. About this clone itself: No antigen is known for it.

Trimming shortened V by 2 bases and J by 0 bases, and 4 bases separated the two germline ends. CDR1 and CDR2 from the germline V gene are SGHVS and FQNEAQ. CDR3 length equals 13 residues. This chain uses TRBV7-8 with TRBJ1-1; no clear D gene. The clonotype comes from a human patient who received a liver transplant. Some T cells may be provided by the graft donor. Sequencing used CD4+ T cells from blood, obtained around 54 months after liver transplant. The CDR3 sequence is CASSLTVNTEAFF. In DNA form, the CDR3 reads TGTGCCAGCAGCTTAACGGTGAACACTGAAGCTTTCTTT.